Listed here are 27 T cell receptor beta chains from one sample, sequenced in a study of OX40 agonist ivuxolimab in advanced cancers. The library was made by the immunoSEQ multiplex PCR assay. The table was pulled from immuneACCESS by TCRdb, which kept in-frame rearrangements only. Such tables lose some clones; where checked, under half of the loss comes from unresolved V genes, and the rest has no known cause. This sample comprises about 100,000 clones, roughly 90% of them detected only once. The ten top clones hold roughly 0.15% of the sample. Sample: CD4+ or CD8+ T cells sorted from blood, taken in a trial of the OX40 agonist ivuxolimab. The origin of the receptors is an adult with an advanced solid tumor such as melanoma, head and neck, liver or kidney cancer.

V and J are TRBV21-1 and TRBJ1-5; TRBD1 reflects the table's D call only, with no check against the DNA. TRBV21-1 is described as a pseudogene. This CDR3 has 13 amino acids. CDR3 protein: CACLGQLINPQHF. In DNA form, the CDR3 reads TGTGCCTGCCTGGGACAGCTCATAAATCCCCAGCATTTT.

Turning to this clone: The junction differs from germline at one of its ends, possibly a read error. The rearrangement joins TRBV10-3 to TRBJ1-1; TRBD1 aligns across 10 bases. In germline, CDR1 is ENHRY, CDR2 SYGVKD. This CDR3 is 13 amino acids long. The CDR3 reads CAITETGGSEAFF. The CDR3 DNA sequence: TGTGCCATCACTGAGACAGGGGGCTCTGAAGCTTTCTTT.

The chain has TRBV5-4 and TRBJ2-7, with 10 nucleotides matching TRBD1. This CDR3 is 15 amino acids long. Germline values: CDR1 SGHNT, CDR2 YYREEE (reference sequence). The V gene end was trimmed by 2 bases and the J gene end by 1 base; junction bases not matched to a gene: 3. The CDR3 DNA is TGTGCCAGCAGCTTAGGGACAGGGGTGTCCTACGAGCAGTACTTC. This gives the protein CASSLGTGVSYEQYF.

CDR3 sequence reads: CASSFGGRTSSYNSPLHF. The CDR3 DNA reads as TGTGCCAGCAGTTTTGGGGGACGGACCAGCTCCTATAATTCACCCCTCCACTTT. The rearrangement uses TRBV27 and TRBJ1-6, with D perhaps TRBD1 (5 bases). This CDR3 is 18 amino acids long. Looked up from germline, CDR1 is MNHEY and CDR2 is SMNVEV (reference sequence). The V and J ends lost 3 bases and 0 bases respectively, with 15 bases between them.

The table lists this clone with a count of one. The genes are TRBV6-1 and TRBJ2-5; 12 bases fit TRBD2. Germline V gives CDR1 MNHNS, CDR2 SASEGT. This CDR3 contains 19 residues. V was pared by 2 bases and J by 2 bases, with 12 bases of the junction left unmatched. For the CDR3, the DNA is TGTGCCAGCAGTGAATTCCCAAGACTAGCGGGAGTTGGGCAAGAGACCCAGTACTTC. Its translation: CASSEFPRLAGVGQETQYF.

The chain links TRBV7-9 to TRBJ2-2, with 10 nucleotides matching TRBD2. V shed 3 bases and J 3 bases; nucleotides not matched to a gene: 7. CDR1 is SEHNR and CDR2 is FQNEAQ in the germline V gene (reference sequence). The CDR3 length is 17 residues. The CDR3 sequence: CASSLASGSWYTGELFF. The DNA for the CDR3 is TGTGCCAGCAGCTTGGCTAGCGGGAGTTGGTACACCGGGGAGCTGTTTTTT.

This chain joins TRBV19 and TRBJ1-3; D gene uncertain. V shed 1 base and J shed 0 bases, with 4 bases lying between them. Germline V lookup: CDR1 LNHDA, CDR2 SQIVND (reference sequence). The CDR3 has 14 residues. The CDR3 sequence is CASSIGASGNTIYF. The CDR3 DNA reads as TGTGCCAGTAGTATAGGGGCCTCTGGAAACACCATATATTTT.

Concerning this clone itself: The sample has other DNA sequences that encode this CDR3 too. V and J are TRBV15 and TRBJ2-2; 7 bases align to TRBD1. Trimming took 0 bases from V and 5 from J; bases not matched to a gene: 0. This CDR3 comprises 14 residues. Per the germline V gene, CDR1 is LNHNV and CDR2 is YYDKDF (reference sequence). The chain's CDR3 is CATSRDRGTGELFF. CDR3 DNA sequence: TGTGCCACCAGCAGAGACAGGGGGACCGGGGAGCTGTTTTTT.

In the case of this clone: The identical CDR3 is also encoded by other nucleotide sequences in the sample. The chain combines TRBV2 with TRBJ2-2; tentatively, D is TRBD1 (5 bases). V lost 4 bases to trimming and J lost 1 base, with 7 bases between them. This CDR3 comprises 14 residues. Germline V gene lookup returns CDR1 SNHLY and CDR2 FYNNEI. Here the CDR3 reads CASSGTGNTGELFF. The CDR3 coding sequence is TGTGCCAGCAGTGGTACAGGGAACACCGGGGAGCTGTTTTTT. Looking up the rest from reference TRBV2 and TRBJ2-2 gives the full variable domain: EPEVTQTPSHQVTQMGQEVILRCVPISNHLYFYWYRQILGQKVEFLVSFYNNEISEKSEIFDDQFSVERPDGSNFTLKIRSTKLEDSAMYFCASSGTGNTGELFFGEGSRLTVL.

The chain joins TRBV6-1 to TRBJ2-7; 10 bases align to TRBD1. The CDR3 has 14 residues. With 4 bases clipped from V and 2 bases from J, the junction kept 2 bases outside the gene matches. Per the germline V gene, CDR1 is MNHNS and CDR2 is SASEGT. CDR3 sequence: CASSGDRGTYEQYF. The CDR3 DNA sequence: TGTGCCAGCAGTGGGGACAGGGGTACCTACGAGCAGTACTTC.

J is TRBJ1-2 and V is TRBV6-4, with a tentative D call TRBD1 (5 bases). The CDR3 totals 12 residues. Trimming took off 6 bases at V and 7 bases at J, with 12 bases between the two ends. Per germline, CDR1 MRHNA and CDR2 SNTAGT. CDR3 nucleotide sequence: TGTGCCAGCAGCCCCGGGGGATCTGGCTACACCTTC. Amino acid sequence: CASSPGGSGYTF.

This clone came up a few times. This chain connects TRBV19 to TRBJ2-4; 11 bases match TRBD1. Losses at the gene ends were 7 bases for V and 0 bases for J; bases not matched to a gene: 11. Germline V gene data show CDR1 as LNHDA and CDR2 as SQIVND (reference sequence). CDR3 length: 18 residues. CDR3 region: CASTGDRGSFLAKNIQYF. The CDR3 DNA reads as TGTGCCAGTACGGGGGACAGGGGGTCCTTTCTAGCCAAAAACATTCAGTACTTC.

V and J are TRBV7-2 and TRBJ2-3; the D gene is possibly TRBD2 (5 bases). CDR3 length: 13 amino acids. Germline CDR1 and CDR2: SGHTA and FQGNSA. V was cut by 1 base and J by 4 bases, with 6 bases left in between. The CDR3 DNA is TGTGCCAGCAGCTTAGGGAGGTCAGATACGCAGTATTTT. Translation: CASSLGRSDTQYF.

The CDR3 DNA is TGTGCCAGCAGCTTAGATTTCCCTAGCGGGAGTCGACACGGAGAGCAGTTCTTC. As protein: CASSLDFPSGSRHGEQFF. The V and J genes are TRBV7-3 and TRBJ2-1, with TRBD2 identical over 10 bases. CDR3 size: 18 residues. The J segment lost 10 bases and the V segment lost 2 bases, leaving 17 bases of the junction unmatched. Germline CDR1 SGHTA, CDR2 FQGTGA.

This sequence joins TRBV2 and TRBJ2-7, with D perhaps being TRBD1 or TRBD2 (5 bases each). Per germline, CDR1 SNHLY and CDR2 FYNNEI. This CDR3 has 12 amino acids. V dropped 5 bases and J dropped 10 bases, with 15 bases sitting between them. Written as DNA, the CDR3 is TGTGCCAGCAGTACCGGGACCCAGCTTCAGTACTTC. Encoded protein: CASSTGTQLQYF. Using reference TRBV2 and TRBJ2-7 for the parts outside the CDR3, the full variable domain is EPEVTQTPSHQVTQMGQEVILRCVPISNHLYFYWYRQILGQKVEFLVSFYNNEISEKSEIFDDQFSVERPDGSNFTLKIRSTKLEDSAMYFCASSTGTQLQYFGPGTRLTVT.

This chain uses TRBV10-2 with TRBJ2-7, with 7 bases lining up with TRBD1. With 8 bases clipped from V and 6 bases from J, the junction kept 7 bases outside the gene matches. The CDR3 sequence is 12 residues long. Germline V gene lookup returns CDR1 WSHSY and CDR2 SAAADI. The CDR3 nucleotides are TGCGCCAGCGCCTTGACAGGGCTCGAGCAGTACTTC. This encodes CASALTGLEQYF.

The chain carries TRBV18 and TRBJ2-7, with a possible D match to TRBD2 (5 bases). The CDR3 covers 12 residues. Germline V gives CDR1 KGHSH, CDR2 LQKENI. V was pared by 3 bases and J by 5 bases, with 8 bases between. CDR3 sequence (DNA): TGTGCCAGCTCACCCGGGCGGGACGAGCAGTACTTC. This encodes CASSPGRDEQYF.

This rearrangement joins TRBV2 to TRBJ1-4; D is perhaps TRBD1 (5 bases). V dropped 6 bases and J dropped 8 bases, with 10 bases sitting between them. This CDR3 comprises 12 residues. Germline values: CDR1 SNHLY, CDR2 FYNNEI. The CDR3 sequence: CASRGDIEKLFF. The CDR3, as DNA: TGTGCCAGCAGGGGGGATATAGAAAAACTGTTTTTT.

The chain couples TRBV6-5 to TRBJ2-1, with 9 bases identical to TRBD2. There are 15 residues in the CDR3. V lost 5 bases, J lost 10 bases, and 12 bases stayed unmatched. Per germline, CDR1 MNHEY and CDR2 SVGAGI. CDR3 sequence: CASSPPLTGTSEQFF. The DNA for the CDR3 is TGTGCCAGCAGTCCCCCCCTAACCGGGACTAGCGAGCAGTTCTTC.

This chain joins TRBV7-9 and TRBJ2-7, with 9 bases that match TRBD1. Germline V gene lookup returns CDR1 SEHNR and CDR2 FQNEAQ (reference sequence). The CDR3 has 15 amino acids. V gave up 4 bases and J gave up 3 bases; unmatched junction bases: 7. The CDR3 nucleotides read TGTGCCAGCAGCTACACCCGGGACAGGGACTACGAGCAGTACTTC. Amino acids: CASSYTRDRDYEQYF.

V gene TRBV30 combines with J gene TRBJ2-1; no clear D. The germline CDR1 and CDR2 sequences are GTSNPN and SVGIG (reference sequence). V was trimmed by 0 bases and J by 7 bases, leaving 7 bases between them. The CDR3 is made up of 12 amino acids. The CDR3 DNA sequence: TGTGCCTGGAGTGTAAGTCAGAATGAGCAGTTCTTC. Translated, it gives CAWSVSQNEQFF.

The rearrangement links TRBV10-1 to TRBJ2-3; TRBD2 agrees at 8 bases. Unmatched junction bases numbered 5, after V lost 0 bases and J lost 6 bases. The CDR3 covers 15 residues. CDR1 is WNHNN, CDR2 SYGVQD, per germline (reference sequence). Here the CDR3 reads CASSESGSGADTQYF. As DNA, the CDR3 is TGCGCCAGCAGTGAGTCCGGTAGCGGGGCTGATACGCAGTATTTT.

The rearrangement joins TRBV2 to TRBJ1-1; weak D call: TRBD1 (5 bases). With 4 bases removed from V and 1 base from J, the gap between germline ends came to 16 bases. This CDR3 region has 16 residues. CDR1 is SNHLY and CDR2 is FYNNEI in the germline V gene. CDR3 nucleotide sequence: TGTGCCAGCAGTGCCGAGGGACCTCAAAAGAACACTGAAGCTTTCTTT. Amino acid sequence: CASSAEGPQKNTEAFF.

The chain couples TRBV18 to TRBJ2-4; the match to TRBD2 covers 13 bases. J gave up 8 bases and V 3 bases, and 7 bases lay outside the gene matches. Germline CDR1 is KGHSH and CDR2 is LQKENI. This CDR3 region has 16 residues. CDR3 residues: CASSPTSGRARDIQYF. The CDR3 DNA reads TGTGCCAGCTCACCTACTAGCGGGAGGGCGCGGGACATTCAGTACTTC.

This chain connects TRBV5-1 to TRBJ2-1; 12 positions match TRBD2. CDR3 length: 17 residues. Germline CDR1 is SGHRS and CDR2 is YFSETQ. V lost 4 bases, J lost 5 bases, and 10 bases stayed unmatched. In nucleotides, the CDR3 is TGCGCCAGCAGCCTGACTAGCGGGAGACGGAGGGACAATGAGCAGTTCTTC. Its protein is CASSLTSGRRRDNEQFF.

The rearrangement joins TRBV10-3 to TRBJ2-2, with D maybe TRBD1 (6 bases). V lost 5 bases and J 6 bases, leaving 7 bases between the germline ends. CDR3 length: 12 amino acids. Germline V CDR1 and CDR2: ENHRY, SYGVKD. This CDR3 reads CAISSGAGELFF. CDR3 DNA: TGTGCCATCAGTTCAGGGGCCGGGGAGCTGTTTTTT.

The chain's CDR3 is CASSLPGTYGYTF. Written as DNA, the CDR3 is TGTGCCAGCAGTCTACCGGGGACCTATGGCTACACCTTC. V usage is TRBV28 and J usage is TRBJ1-2; tentatively, D is TRBD1 (5 bases). The CDR3 consists of 13 residues. Between the trimmed V and J ends, which lost 5 bases and 4 bases, there was a span of 11 bases. Germline V CDR1 and CDR2: MDHEN, SYDVKM.